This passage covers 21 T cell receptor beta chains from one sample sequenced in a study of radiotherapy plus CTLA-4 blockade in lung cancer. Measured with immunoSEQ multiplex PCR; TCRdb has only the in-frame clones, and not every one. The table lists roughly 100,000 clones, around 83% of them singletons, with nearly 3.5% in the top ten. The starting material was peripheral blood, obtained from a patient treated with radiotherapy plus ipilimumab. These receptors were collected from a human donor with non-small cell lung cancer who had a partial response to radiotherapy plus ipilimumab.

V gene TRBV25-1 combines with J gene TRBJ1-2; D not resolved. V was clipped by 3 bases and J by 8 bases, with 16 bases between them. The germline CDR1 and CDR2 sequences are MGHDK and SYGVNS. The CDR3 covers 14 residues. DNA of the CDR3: TGTGCCAGCAGTGACCCGCCGAGATCGTGGGGCTACACCTTC. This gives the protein CASSDPPRSWGYTF.

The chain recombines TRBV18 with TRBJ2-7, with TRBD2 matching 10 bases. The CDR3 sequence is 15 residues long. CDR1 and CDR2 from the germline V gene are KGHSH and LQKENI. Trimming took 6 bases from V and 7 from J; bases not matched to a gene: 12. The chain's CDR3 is CASSPGLADLQEQYF. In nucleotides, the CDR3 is TGTGCCAGCTCCCCCGGACTAGCGGACCTCCAGGAGCAGTACTTC.

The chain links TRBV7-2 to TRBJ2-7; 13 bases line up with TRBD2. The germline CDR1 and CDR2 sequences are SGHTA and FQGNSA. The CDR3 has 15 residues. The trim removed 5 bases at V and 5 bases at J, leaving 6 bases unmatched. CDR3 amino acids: CASSVGLAGVDEQYF. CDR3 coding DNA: TGTGCCAGCAGCGTCGGACTAGCGGGAGTGGACGAGCAGTACTTC.

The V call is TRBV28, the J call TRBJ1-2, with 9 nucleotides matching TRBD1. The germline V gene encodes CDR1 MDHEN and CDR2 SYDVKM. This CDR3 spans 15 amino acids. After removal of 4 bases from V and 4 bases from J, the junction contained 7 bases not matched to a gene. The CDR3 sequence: CASSSVDRGAYGYTF. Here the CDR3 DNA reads TGTGCCAGCAGTTCGGTGGACAGGGGTGCCTATGGCTACACCTTC.

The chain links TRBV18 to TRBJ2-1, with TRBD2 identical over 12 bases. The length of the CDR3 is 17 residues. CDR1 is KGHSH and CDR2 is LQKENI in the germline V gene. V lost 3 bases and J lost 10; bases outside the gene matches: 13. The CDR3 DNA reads TGTGCCAGCTCACCCCGGGGACTAGCGGGTCTTCGCGGGGAGCAGTTCTTC. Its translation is CASSPRGLAGLRGEQFF.

CDR3 nucleotide sequence: TGTGCCAGCAGTGGCGGGACCACCCAAGAGACCCAGTACTTC. Encoded protein: CASSGGTTQETQYF. The chain is built from TRBV25-1 and TRBJ2-5; D is perhaps TRBD2 (6 bases). Germline values: CDR1 MGHDK, CDR2 SYGVNS. Trimming pared 4 bases from V and 1 base from J, leaving 10 bases between. The CDR3 contains 14 residues.

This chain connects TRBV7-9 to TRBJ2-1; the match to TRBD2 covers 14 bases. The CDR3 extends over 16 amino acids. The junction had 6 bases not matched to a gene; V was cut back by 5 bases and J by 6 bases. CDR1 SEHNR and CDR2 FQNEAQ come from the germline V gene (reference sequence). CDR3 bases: TGTGCCAGCAGCGTGACCGGGACTAGCGGGAGCAATGAGCAGTTCTTC. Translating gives CASSVTGTSGSNEQFF.

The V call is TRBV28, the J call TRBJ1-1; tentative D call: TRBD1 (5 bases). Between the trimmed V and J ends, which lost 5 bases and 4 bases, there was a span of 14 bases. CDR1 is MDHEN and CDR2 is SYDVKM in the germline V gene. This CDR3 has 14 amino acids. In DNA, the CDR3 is TGTGCCAGCAGTCCCGTAGAAGGGGCCACTGAAGCTTTCTTT. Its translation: CASSPVEGATEAFF.

CDR3 DNA sequence: TGTGCCAGCTCACCTGGGACAGGGGTGACCTACGAGCAGTACTTC. Protein product: CASSPGTGVTYEQYF. This chain uses TRBV18 with TRBJ2-7; 10 positions agree with TRBD1. Trimming at V came to 3 bases and at J to 2 bases, leaving 4 bases not matched to a gene. The CDR3 extends over 15 amino acids. Per the germline V gene, CDR1 is KGHSH and CDR2 is LQKENI.

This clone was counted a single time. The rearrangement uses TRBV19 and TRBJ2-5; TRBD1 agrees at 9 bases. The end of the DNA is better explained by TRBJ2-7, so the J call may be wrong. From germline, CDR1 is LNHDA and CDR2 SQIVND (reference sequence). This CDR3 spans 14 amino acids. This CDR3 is CASSPYRGQFEQYF. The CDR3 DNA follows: TGTGCCAGTAGTCCGTACAGGGGGCAGTTCGAGCAGTACTTC.

The CDR3 DNA sequence: TGTGCCAGCAGCTTGGGGGTTCCTAGCGGGAACAATGAGCAGTTCTTC. It codes for CASSLGVPSGNNEQFF. This chain connects TRBV5-4 to TRBJ2-1, with TRBD2 identical over 9 bases. The length of the CDR3 is 16 residues. The germline gives CDR1 SGHNT, CDR2 YYREEE (reference sequence). V was clipped by 0 bases and J by 5 bases; unmatched bases: 6.

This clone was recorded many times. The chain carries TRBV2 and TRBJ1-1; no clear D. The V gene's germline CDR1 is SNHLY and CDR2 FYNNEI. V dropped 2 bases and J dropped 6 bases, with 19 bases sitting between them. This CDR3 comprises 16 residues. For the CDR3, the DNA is TGTGCCAGCAGTGAACCCTCTGAGAGGGATGTCCCTGAAGCTTTCTTT. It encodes CASSEPSERDVPEAFF. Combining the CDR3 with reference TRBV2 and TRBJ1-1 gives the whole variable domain EPEVTQTPSHQVTQMGQEVILRCVPISNHLYFYWYRQILGQKVEFLVSFYNNEISEKSEIFDDQFSVERPDGSNFTLKIRSTKLEDSAMYFCASSEPSERDVPEAFFGQGTRLTVV.

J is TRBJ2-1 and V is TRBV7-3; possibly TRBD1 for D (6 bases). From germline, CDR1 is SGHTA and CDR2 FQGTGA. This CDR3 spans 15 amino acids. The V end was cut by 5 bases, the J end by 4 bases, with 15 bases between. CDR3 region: CASSPGDGGYNEQFF. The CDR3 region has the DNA TGTGCCAGCAGCCCAGGGGACGGAGGATACAATGAGCAGTTCTTC.

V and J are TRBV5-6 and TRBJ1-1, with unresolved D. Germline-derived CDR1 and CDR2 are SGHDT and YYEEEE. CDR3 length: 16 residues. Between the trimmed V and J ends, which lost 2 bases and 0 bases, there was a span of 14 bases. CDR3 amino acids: CASSFRSTDMNTEAFF. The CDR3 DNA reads TGTGCCAGCAGCTTTCGTAGTACAGACATGAACACTGAAGCTTTCTTT.

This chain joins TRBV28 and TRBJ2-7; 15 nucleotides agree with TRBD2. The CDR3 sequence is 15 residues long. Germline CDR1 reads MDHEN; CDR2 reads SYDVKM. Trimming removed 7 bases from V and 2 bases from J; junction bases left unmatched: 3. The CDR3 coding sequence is TGTGCCAGCAAAGGACTAGCGGGAGGGCCCTACGAGCAGTACTTC. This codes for CASKGLAGGPYEQYF.

The CDR3 spells CASSLDAGGSSYEQYF. The CDR3 DNA sequence: TGCGCCAGCAGCTTGGATGCGGGAGGGAGCTCCTACGAGCAGTACTTC. The gene calls are TRBV5-1 and TRBJ2-7, with 9 bases lining up with TRBD2. Germline CDR1 is SGHRS and CDR2 is YFSETQ. V lost 0 bases and J lost 0; bases outside the gene matches: 4. The CDR3 extends over 16 amino acids.

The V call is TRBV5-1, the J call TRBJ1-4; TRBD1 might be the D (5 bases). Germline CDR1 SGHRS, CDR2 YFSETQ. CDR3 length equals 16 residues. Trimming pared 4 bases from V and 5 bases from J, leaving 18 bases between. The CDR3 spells CASSTGNGGNNEKLFF. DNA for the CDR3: TGCGCCAGCAGCACTGGTAACGGGGGAAACAATGAAAAACTGTTTTTT. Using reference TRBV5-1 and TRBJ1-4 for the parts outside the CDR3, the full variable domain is KAGVTQTPRYLIKTRGQQVTLSCSPISGHRSVSWYQQTPGQGLQFLFEYFSETQRNKGNFPGRFSGRQFSNSRSEMNVSTLELGDSALYLCASSTGNGGNNEKLFFGSGTQLSVL.

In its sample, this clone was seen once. The CDR3 nucleotides are TGCACCAGCAGCCAAGTCGGGGGAGGTGGCTACACCTTC. As protein: CTSSQVGGGGYTF. This sequence joins TRBV1 and TRBJ1-2. TRBV1 is reported as a pseudogene. The CDR3 extends over 13 amino acids.

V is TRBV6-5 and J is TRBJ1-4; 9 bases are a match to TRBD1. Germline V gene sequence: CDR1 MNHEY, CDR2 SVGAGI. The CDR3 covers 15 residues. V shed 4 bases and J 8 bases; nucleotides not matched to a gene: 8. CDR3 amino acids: CASSFRQGVREKLFF. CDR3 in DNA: TGTGCCAGCAGTTTCCGACAGGGGGTTCGCGAAAAACTGTTTTTT.

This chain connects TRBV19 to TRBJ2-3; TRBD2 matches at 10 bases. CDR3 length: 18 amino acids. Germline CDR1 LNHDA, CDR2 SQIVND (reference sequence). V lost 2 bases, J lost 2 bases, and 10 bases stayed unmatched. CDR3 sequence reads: CASSITAGAGGFTDTQYF. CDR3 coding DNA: TGTGCCAGTAGTATAACGGCGGGAGCGGGAGGGTTCACAGATACGCAGTATTTT.

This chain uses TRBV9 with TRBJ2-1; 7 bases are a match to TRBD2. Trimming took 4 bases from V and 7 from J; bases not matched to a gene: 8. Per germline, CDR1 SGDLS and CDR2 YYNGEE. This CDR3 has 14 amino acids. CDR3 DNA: TGTGCCAGCAGCCCCGGACCAGCGGGAAATGAGCAGTTCTTC. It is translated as CASSPGPAGNEQFF.